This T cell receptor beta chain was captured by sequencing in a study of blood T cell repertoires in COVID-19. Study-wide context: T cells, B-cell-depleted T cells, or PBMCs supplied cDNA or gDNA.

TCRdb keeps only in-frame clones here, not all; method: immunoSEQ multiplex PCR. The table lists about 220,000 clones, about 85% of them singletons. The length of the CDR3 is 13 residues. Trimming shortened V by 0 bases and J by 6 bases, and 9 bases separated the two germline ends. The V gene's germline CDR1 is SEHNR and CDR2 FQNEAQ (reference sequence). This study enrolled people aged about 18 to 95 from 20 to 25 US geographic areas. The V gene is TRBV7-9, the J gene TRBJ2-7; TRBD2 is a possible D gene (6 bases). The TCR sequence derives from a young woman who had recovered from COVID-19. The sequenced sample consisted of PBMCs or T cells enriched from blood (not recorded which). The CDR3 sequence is CASSLAGGIEQYF. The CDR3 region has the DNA TGTGCCAGCAGCTTAGCCGGGGGTATCGAGCAGTACTTC.